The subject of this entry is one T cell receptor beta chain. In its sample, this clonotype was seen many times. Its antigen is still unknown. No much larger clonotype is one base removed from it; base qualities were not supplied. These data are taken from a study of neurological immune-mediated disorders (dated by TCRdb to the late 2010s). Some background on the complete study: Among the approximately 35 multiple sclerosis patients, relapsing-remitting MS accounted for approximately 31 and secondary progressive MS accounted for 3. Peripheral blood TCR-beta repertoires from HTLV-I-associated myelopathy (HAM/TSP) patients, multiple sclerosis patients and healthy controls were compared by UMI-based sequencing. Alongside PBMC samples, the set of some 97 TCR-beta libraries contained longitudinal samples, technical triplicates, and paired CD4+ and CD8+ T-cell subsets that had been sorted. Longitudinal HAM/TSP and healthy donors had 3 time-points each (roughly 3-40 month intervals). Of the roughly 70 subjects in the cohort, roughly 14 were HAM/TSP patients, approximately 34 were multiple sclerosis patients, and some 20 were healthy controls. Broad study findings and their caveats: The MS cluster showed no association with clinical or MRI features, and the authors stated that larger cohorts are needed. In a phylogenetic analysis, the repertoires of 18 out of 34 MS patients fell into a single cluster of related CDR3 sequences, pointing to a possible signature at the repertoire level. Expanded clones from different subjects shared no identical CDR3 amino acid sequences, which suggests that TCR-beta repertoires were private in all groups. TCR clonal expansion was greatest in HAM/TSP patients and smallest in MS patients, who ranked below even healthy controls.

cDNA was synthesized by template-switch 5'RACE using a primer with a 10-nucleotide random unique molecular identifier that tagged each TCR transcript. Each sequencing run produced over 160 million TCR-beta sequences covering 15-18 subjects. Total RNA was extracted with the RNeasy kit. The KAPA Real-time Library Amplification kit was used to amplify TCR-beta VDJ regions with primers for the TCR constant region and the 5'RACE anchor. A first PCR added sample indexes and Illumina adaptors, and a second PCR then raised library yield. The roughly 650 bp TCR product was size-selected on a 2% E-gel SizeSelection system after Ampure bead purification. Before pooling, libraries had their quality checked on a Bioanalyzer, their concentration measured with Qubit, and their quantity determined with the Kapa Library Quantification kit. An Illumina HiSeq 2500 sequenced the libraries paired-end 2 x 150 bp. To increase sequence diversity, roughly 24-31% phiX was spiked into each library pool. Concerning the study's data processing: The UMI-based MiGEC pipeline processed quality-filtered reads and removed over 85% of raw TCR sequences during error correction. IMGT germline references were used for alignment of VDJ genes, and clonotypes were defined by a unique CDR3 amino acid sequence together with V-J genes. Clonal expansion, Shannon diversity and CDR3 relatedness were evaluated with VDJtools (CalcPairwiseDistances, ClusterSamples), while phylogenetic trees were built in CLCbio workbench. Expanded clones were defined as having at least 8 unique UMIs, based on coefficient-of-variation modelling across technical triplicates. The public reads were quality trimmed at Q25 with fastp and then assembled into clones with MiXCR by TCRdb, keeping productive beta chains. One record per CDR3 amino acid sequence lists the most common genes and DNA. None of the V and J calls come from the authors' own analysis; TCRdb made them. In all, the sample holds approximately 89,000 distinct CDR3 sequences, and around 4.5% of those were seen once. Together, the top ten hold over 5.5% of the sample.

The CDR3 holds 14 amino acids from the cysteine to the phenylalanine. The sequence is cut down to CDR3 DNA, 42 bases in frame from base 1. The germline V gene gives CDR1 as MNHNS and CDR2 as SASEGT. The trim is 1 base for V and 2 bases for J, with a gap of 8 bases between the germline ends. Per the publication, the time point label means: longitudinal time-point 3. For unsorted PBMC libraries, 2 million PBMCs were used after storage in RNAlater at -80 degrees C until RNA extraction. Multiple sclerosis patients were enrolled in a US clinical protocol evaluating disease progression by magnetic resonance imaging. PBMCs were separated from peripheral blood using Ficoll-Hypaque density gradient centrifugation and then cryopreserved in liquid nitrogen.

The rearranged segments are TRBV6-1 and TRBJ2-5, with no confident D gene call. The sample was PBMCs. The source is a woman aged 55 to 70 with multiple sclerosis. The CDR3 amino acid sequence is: CASSEGRVQETQYF. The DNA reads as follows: TGTGCCAGCAGTGAAGGGCGCGTACAAGAGACCCAGTACTTC.